This T cell receptor (beta chain) was profiled in a study of post-analysis software for immune sequencing data. Broader study findings: Patients with multiple sclerosis recorded significantly lower normalized Chao1 diversity than controls, the study found. Five or six TRBV segments, TRBV5-6, TRBV5-1 and TRBV20-1 among them, were found more frequent in patients than controls.

Unique molecular identifiers were built into the TCR beta cDNA libraries. The T cell input of about 0.85 to 10 million gave around 540,000 cDNA molecules. TCRdb ran MiXCR on the PCR reads and lists one entry per CDR3 protein. The data contain around 710,000 distinct CDR3 sequences, 46% of them singletons. Trimming pared 0 bases from V and 8 bases from J, leaving 19 bases between. Germline V gene data show CDR1 as SGHTA and CDR2 as FQGTGA. The CDR3 runs 16 residues. Note on this clonotype: The antigen is unknown.

The source material was blood. The rearrangement joins TRBV7-3 to TRBJ1-2; TRBD1 is a possible D gene (6 bases). The TCR was taken from a girl aged 5-17 years with multiple sclerosis. The CDR3 spells CASSLTPGGQDRGYTF. The CDR3, as DNA: TGTGCCAGCAGCTTAACCCCGGGGGGGCAGGATCGGGGCTACACCTTC.